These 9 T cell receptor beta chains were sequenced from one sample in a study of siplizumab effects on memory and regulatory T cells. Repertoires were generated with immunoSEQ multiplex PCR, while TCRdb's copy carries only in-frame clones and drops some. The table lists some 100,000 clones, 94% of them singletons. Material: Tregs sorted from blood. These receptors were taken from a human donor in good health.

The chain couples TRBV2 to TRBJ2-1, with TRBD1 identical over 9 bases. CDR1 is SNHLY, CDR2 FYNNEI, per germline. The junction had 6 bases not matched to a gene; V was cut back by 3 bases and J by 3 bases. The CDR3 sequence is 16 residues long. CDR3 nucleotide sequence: TGTGCCAGCAGTGATTTAGGGACAGGGAGCTACAATGAGCAGTTCTTC. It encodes CASSDLGTGSYNEQFF.

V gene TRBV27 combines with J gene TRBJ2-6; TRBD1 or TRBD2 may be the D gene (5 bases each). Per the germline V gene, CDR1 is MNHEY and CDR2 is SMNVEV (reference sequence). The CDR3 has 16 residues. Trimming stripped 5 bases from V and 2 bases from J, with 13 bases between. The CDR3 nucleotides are TGTGCCAGCAGTAGAGGGACGGGTACTGGGGCCAACGTCCTGACTTTC. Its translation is CASSRGTGTGANVLTF.

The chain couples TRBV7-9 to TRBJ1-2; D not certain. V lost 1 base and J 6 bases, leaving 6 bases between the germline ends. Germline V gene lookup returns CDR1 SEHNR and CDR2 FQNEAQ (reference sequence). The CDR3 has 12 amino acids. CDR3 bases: TGTGCCAGCAGCTTAGGAAGAAATGGCTACACCTTC. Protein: CASSLGRNGYTF.

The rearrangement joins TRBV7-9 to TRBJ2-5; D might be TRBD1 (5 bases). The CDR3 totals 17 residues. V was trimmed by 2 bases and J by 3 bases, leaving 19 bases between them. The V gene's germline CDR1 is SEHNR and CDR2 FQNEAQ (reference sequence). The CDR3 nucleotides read TGTGCCAGCAGCTTAAGGGGTGTGATCCTTCCGGAAGAGACCCAGTACTTC. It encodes CASSLRGVILPEETQYF.

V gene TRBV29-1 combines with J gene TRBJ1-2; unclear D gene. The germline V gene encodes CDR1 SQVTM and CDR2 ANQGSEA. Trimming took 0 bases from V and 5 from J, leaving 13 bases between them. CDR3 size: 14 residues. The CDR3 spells CSVEDAHPSYGYTF. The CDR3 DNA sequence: TGCAGCGTTGAAGATGCCCACCCGTCATATGGCTACACCTTC.

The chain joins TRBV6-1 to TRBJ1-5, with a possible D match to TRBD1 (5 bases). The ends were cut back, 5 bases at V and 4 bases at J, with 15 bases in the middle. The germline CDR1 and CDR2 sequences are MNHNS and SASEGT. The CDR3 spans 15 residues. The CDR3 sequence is CASSPRTTNNQPQHF. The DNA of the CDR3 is TGTGCCAGCAGTCCTAGGACAACGAATAATCAGCCCCAGCATTTT.

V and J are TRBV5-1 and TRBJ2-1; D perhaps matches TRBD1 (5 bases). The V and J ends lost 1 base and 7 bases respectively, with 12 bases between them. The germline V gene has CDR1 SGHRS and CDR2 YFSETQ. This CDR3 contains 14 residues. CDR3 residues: CASSLPRVGNEQFF. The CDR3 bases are TGCGCCAGCAGCTTGCCCAGGGTCGGGAATGAGCAGTTCTTC.

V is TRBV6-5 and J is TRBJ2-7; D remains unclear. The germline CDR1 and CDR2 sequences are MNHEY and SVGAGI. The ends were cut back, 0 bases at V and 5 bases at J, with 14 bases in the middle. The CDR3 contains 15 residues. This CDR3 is CASSYSADTTHEQYF. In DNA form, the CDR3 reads TGTGCCAGCAGTTACTCCGCCGACACGACCCACGAGCAGTACTTC.

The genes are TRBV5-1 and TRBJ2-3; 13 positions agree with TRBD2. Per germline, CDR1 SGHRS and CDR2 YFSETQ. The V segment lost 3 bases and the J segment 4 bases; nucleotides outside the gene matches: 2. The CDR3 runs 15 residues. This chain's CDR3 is CASSSGLAGPDTQYF. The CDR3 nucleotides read TGCGCCAGCAGCTCGGGACTAGCGGGACCAGATACGCAGTATTTT.